This T cell receptor beta chain was profiled in a study of blood T cell repertoires in COVID-19. Study information: The analysed material was cDNA or gDNA that came from T cells, B-cell-depleted T cells, or PBMCs.

Germline CDR1 ENHRY, CDR2 SYGVKD. The CDR3 is made up of 13 amino acids. V shed 3 bases and J shed 8 bases, with 11 bases lying between them. Sequencing used immunoSEQ multiplex PCR; TCRdb keeps in-frame clones, though not all of them. The sample carries 200,000 to 300,000 clones, more than 85% recorded once. Adults between roughly 18 and 90 years of age took part from 24 US areas. Which cohort a participant joined came from the clinical history participants gave. The chain joins TRBV10-3 to TRBJ1-5; weak D call: TRBD1 (5 bases). The source of this sequence is a woman aged 25-40 years who had recovered from COVID-19. Sequenced input: PBMCs or T cells enriched from blood (not recorded which). The CDR3 DNA reads as TGTGCCATCAGTGACACCAGGGTTGAGCCCCAGCATTTT. Translating it yields CAISDTRVEPQHF.